Listed below are T cell receptor beta chains from one sample, sequenced in a study of T cell changes during pregnancy in multiple sclerosis. Repertoires were generated with immunoSEQ multiplex PCR, while TCRdb's copy carries only in-frame clones and drops some. The table has 35,000 to 45,000 clones, around nine tenths seen once; the top ten hold under 0.9%. The input for sequencing was CD4+ T cells from peripheral blood mononuclear cells, taken after pregnancy. The receptors were gathered from a female donor with multiple sclerosis, enrolled in a pregnancy study. The conserved cysteine and the conserved F or W are not part of the CDR3 here. Part of the rows lack a size; the others show once, few, many or a class for expanded clones.

TRBJ1-2 TRBV19 once ASSNRERSYT
TRBJ2-4 TRBV5-6 . ASSFSGVKNIQY
TRBJ1-2 TRBV7-9 . ASSFAGRTNGYT
TRBJ1-1 TRBV9 once ASSDRTGNTEAF
TRBJ1-2 TRBV7-2 . ASTRGTHNYGYT
TRBJ1-5 TRBV2 once ASGDRLTWGNQPQH
TRBJ2-1 TRBV7-3 . ASSSLAGAAPSEQF
TRBJ1-1 TRBV6-6 . ASSYGEGLNTEAF
TRBJ1-2 TRBV19 . ASSISELAYGYT
TRBJ2-3 TRBV7-2 . ASTPSSTDTQY